Each of the 2 T cell receptor beta chains below was sequenced from the same sample in a study of a mutant IDH1 vaccine in newly diagnosed glioma. Time point reported: baseline, week 1 (first vaccination visit). The treatment denotes: pre-vaccination baseline after standard-of-care therapy. This table comes from immunoSEQ multiplex PCR, and its TCRdb copy is limited to in-frame clones, with some not included. This sample carries 50,000 to 65,000 clones, approximately 80% of them seen once, and the ten largest clones take about a fifth. Sequencing was performed on PBMCs, taken from a glioma patient treated with radiotherapy, temozolomide or both. These receptors were taken from a man younger than 30 with glioma.

The gene calls are TRBV30 and TRBJ2-5; D gene ambiguous. CDR1 is GTSNPN and CDR2 is SVGIG in the germline V gene (reference sequence). With 7 bases removed from V and 1 base from J, the gap between germline ends came to 7 bases. The CDR3 runs to 11 residues. DNA for the CDR3: TGTGCCTTGGGAACCCAAGAGACCCAGTACTTC. This gives the protein CALGTQETQYF.

V gene TRBV7-9 combines with J gene TRBJ2-7; D is ambiguous. In germline, CDR1 is SEHNR, CDR2 FQNEAQ (reference sequence). V was trimmed by 7 bases and J by 1 base, leaving 11 bases between them. The CDR3 runs to 13 residues. CDR3 amino acids: CASTFDGSYEQYF. The CDR3 DNA sequence: TGTGCCAGCACCTTCGACGGGTCCTACGAGCAGTACTTC.